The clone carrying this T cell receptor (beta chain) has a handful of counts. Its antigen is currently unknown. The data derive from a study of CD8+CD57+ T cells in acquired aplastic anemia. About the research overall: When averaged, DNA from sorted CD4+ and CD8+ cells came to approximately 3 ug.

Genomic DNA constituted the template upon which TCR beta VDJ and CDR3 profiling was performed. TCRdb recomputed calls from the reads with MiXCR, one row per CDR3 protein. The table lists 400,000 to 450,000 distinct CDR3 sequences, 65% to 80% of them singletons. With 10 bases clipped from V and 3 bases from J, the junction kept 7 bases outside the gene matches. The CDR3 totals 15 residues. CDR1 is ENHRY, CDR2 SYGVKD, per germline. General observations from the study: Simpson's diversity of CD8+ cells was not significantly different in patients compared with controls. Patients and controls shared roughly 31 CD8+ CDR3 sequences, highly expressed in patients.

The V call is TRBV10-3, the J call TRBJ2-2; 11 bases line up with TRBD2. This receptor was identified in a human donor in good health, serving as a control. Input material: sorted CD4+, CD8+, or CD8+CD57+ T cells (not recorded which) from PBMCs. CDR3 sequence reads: CATSLAGGYTGELFF. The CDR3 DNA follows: TGTGCCACCAGCCTAGCGGGGGGCTACACCGGGGAGCTGTTTTTT.